This TCR beta chain originates from a study of CD8 T cells in ankylosing spondylitis. As the method for making TCR beta libraries, quantitative 5'-RACE with molecular barcodes was used. From the 5' RACE reads, TCRdb called clonotypes with MiXCR, one entry per CDR3 protein. Of more than 300,000 distinct CDR3 sequences detected, around 10% appear once; the ten largest clones hold roughly a tenth. Remarks on this clonotype: The germline gene is not matched at one end of the junction; a read error may be the cause.

This CDR3 contains 13 residues. Germline loops: CDR1 MNHNS, CDR2 SASEGT. The V gene is TRBV6-1, the J gene TRBJ1-1, with a possible D match to TRBD1 (5 bases). The sequenced sample was blood, either unsorted or a sorted T cell fraction (not recorded which). The clonotype comes from a female donor with ankylosing spondylitis or in good health (not recorded which). The CDR3 region has the DNA TGTGCCAGCGCCCCGGCAGGGAGCACTGAAGCTTTGTTT. It encodes CASAPAGSTEALF.